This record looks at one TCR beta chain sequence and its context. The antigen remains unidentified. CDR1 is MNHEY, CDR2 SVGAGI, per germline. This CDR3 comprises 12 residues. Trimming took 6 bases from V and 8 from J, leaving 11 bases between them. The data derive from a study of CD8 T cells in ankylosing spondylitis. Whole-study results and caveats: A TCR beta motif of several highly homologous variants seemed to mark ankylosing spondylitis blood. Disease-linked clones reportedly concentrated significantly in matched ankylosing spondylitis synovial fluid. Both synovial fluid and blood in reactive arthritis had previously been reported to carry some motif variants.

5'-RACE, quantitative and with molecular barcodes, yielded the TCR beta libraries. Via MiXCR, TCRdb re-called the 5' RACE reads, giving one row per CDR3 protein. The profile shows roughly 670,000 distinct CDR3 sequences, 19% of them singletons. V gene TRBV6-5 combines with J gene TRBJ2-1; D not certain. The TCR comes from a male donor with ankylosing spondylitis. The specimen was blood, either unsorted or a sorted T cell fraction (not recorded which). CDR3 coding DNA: TGTGCCAGCAGGCCTCCCGGCGATGAGCAGTTCTTC. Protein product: CASRPPGDEQFF.